The present TCR beta chain was sequenced within a study of T-cell reconstitution after alpha-beta-depleted transplantation in children. Study-level points and caveats: Expanded graft clones numbering several hundred reportedly gave rise to alpha-beta T cells about two months after transplant. Among T cells one year after transplant, newly produced cells accounted for most counts and diversity.

Using unique molecular identifiers, the investigators prepared the TCRbeta library. TCRdb reanalysed the PCR reads using MiXCR and keeps one entry per CDR3 protein. The table lists some 550,000 distinct CDR3 sequences, about 21% of them singletons, with roughly 15% in the top ten. Points on this clonotype: As yet, its antigen is unknown.

Germline assignment: CDR1 DFQATT and CDR2 SNEGSKA (reference sequence). This CDR3 region has 16 residues. V was clipped by 1 base and J by 3 bases; unmatched bases: 12. The source material was PBMCs, mostly from graft donor cells, sampled 360 days after TCRalphabeta/CD19-depleted stem cell transplant. This clonotype was obtained from a boy under two years old who had a stem cell transplant for acute myeloid leukemia, so the T cells may come from the graft donor. The chain has TRBV20-1 and TRBJ2-7, with TRBD1 identical over 7 bases. CDR3 DNA sequence: TGCAGTGCTAGAGTCATACAGGGGATCCCCCTCTACGAGCAGTACGTC. Translating gives CSARVIQGIPLYEQYV.